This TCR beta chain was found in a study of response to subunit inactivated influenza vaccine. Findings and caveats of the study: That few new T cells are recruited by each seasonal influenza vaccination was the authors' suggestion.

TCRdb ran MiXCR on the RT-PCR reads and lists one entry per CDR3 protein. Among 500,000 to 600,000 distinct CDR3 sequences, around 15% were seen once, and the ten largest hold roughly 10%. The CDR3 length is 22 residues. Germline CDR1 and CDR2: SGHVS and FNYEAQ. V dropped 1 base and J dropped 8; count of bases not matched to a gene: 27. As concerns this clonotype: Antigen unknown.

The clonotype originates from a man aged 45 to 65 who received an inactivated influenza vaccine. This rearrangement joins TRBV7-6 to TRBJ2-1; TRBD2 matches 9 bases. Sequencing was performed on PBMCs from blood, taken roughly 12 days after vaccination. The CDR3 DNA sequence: TGTGCCAGCAGCTTAGTAGGGAGCTCCGGACTAGCGCGAATGGCCCATCGGGATGAGCAGTTCTTC. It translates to CASSLVGSSGLARMAHRDEQFF.